The source of this T cell receptor beta chain is a study of cytomegalovirus exposure and HLA in healthy donors. The PCR was carried out with 60 Vbeta primers and 13 Jbeta primers. Here immunoSEQ multiplex PCR was the method, and the copy in TCRdb shows in-frame clones only, minus some. The repertoire includes 50,000 to 65,000 clones, approximately 77% of them detected once, and approximately 3% sits in the top ten. The CDR3 covers 15 residues. The germline V gene has CDR1 SGHRS and CDR2 YFSETQ. V gave up 3 bases and J gave up 5 bases, with 15 bases separating them. This receptor was identified in a woman aged 18 to 35 in good health and CMV-seronegative. Sequencing was performed on PBMCs. J is TRBJ1-5 and V is TRBV5-1; TRBD1 might be the D (5 bases). CDR3 nucleotide sequence: TGCGCCAGCAGCTGGGGTATAGGGGCCGATCAGCCCCAGCATTTT. Translating gives CASSWGIGADQPQHF.